These 21 T cell receptor beta chains were all obtained from the same sample, sequenced in a study of T cells in Graves' hyperthyroidism and ophthalmopathy. RNA transcripts yielded amplified TCR beta CDR3 regions. A first-round RT-PCR of the TCR CDR3 used the HTBI primer set. TCRdb called the multiplex PCR reads again in MiXCR, with one record for every CDR3 protein. This table has about 640,000 distinct CDR3 sequences, around 15% appearing once. Sequencing was performed on blood. All receptors derive from a woman in her forties or fifties with Graves' ophthalmopathy.

There are a few counts of this clonotype. The chain is built from TRBV7-9 and TRBJ2-1, with TRBD2 identical over 7 bases. This CDR3 has 13 residues. Trimming cost V 2 bases and J 13 bases; bases outside gene matches: 8. CDR1 and CDR2 (germline): SEHNR, FQNEAQ (reference sequence). CDR3: CASSLRTRSIQFF. The CDR3 DNA sequence: TGTGCCAGCAGCTTACGGACTAGGAGTATACAGTTCTTC.

This clonotype was seen repeatedly, ten times or more. V usage is TRBV28 and J usage is TRBJ2-7, with D possibly matching TRBD2 (6 bases). Deletions cut 10 bases from V and 2 bases from J, with 15 bases between. This CDR3 contains 13 residues. CDR1 and CDR2 (germline): MDHEN, SYDVKM. In nucleotides, the CDR3 is TGTGCCATCGCCGGGACTCCAACCTACGAGCAGTACTTC. It translates to CAIAGTPTYEQYF.

This clonotype was seen ten or more times. The V and J genes are TRBV5-1 and TRBJ2-7; 9 bases match TRBD2. The CDR3 covers 17 residues. Germline CDR1 is SGHRS and CDR2 is YFSETQ. V shed 2 bases and J 7 bases; nucleotides not matched to a gene: 16. The CDR3 here is CASSFRRSSGNSGEQYF. The CDR3 bases are TGCGCCAGCAGCTTTCGGAGATCTAGCGGGAACTCGGGGGAGCAGTACTTC.

In this sample, this clonotype turned up many times. V is TRBV6-2 or TRBV6-3 and J is TRBJ2-7; D is tentatively TRBD1 or TRBD2 (5 bases each). The V gene lost 6 bases and the J gene lost 5 bases, with 17 bases spanning the gap. CDR1 and CDR2 (germline): MNHEY, SVGEGT. The CDR3 sequence is 14 residues long. The CDR3 sequence: CASSDGARVNEQYF. The CDR3 DNA is TGTGCCAGCAGCGACGGGGCCCGTGTGAACGAGCAGTACTTC.

Ten or more counts support this clonotype. This chain joins TRBV20-1 and TRBJ2-3, with TRBD2 matching 8 bases. CDR1 and CDR2 from the germline V gene are DFQATT and SNEGSKA (reference sequence). The length of the CDR3 is 15 residues. Trimming removed 0 bases from V and 4 bases from J; junction bases left unmatched: 6. DNA of the CDR3: TGCAGTGCTAGAGACGACGGGAGGGCATCAGATACGCAGTATTTT. Protein product: CSARDDGRASDTQYF.

This clonotype was recorded many times. The chain links TRBV11-2 to TRBJ2-7, with 11 bases aligning to TRBD2. This CDR3 is built from 17 residues. Per germline, CDR1 SGHAT and CDR2 FQNNGV. V shed 2 bases, J shed 2 bases, and the junction held 8 bases outside the gene matches. CDR3 protein: CASSLSRTSGSAYEQYF. CDR3 DNA: TGTGCCAGCAGCTTATCCCGGACTAGCGGGTCGGCCTACGAGCAGTACTTC.

This chain joins TRBV19 and TRBJ2-2, with TRBD1 matching 7 bases. Trimming removed 6 bases from V and 4 bases from J; junction bases left unmatched: 5. CDR3 length: 14 amino acids. CDR1 is LNHDA and CDR2 is SQIVND in the germline V gene (reference sequence). The CDR3 loop is CASRPGQPTGELFF. CDR3 DNA sequence: TGTGCCAGTAGGCCGGGACAGCCCACCGGGGAGCTGTTTTTT.

The V call is TRBV5-1, the J call TRBJ2-1; 8 bases align to TRBD1. The CDR3 is 15 amino acids. Germline CDR1 SGHRS, CDR2 YFSETQ. The trim removed 4 bases at V and 3 bases at J, leaving 6 bases unmatched. The CDR3 region is CASSRTGTGYNEQFF. Written as DNA, the CDR3 is TGCGCCAGCAGCCGGACCGGGACAGGCTACAATGAGCAGTTCTTC. Supplemented by reference TRBV5-1 and TRBJ2-1, the full variable domain reads KAGVTQTPRYLIKTRGQQVTLSCSPISGHRSVSWYQQTPGQGLQFLFEYFSETQRNKGNFPGRFSGRQFSNSRSEMNVSTLELGDSALYLCASSRTGTGYNEQFFGPGTRLTVL.

This clonotype showed up just once. This rearrangement joins TRBV14 to TRBJ1-1; D uncertain. V lost 4 bases and J 4 bases, leaving 19 bases between the germline ends. Germline CDR1 and CDR2: SGHDN and FVKESK. The CDR3 length is 16 residues. This CDR3 reads CASSRVGRSIGTEAFF. The CDR3 coding sequence is TGTGCCAGCAGCCGCGTCGGTCGGTCGATCGGCACTGAAGCTTTCTTT.

This sequence joins TRBV6-5 and TRBJ1-6; D is unresolved. V was shortened by 2 bases and J by 5 bases, with 16 bases between the two germline ends. This CDR3 is 17 amino acids long. CDR1 and CDR2 (germline): MNHEY, SVGAGI. The CDR3 nucleotides read TGTGCCAGCAGTTACCCGTCCCACTGGGAGGATAATTCACCCCTCCACTTT. Translated, it gives CASSYPSHWEDNSPLHF.

This clonotype was detected ten times or more. This chain connects TRBV18 to TRBJ1-1; 9 positions agree with TRBD1. The CDR3 runs to 15 residues. Germline V gene data show CDR1 as KGHSH and CDR2 as LQKENI. Germline trimming cut 5 bases from V and 1 base from J; bases unmatched to any gene: 5. CDR3 nucleotides: TGTGCCAGCTCAGGAAAGACAGGGGGGAACACTGAAGCTTTCTTT. Translation gives CASSGKTGGNTEAFF.

This clonotype turned up a few times. The chain carries TRBV4-1 and TRBJ2-1; unclear D gene. V was clipped by 3 bases and J by 5 bases, with 5 bases between them. The CDR3 has 12 residues. Germline V gene data show CDR1 as MGHRA and CDR2 as YSYEKL. In nucleotides, the CDR3 is TGCGCCAGCAGCCATGCCAACAATGAGCAGTTCTTC. It yields the protein CASSHANNEQFF.

This clonotype has ten or more counts. The chain carries TRBV10-3 and TRBJ2-5, with 13 bases matching TRBD2. The CDR3 is 18 amino acids. Germline V gene data show CDR1 as ENHRY and CDR2 as SYGVKD. V shed 2 bases, J shed 4 bases, and the junction held 10 bases outside the gene matches. CDR3 in DNA: TGTGCCATCAGTGAGAGCAAAGGACTAGCGGGAGTGTCAGAGACCCAGTACTTC. Translated, it gives CAISESKGLAGVSETQYF.

The rearrangement uses TRBV18 and TRBJ1-2; a possible D gene is TRBD1 (6 bases). The germline CDR1 and CDR2 sequences are KGHSH and LQKENI. The CDR3 runs to 15 residues. V was clipped by 1 base and J by 3 bases, with 12 bases between them. CDR3 sequence (DNA): TGTGCCAGCTCACCACTAGTAAAGGGGGACTATGGCTACACCTTC. Its protein product is CASSPLVKGDYGYTF. The whole variable domain, filled in from reference TRBV18 and TRBJ1-2, reads NAGVMQNPRHLVRRRGQEARLRCSPMKGHSHVYWYRQLPEEGLKFMVYLQKENIIDESGMPKERFSAEFPKEGPSILRIQQVVRGDSAAYFCASSPLVKGDYGYTFGSGTRLTVV.

This clonotype was counted at least ten times. The rearrangement joins TRBV2 to TRBJ2-1; 10 positions match TRBD2. The CDR3 consists of 15 residues. Losses at the gene ends were 6 bases for V and 4 bases for J; bases not matched to a gene: 6. The V gene's germline CDR1 is SNHLY and CDR2 FYNNEI. The CDR3 here is CASSQRTSGYNEQFF. Written as DNA, the CDR3 is TGTGCCAGCAGCCAACGGACTAGCGGTTACAATGAGCAGTTCTTC.

The chain links TRBV4-1 to TRBJ1-5; 8 positions agree with TRBD1. The CDR3 loop spans 17 amino acids. The V and J ends lost 4 bases and 1 base, in that order; junction bases with no gene match: 9. Germline V lookup: CDR1 MGHRA, CDR2 YSYEKL. The CDR3 reads CASSPIIGQGSNQPQHF. DNA of the CDR3: TGCGCCAGCAGCCCAATAATCGGACAGGGCAGCAATCAGCCCCAGCATTTT.

This clonotype has more than one count but fewer than ten. This sequence joins TRBV24-1 and TRBJ2-3; TRBD2 is a possible D gene (6 bases). This CDR3 spans 16 amino acids. The V gene lost 4 bases and the J gene lost 2 bases, with 15 bases spanning the gap. Per germline, CDR1 KGHDR and CDR2 SFDVKD. The chain's CDR3 is CATSDLRDPSTDTQYF. CDR3 DNA sequence: TGTGCCACCAGTGACCTGCGGGACCCTTCCACAGATACGCAGTATTTT.

In this sample, this clonotype turned up many times. The chain uses TRBV11-2 and TRBJ2-7; no clear D. Germline CDR1 SGHAT, CDR2 FQNNGV. Between the trimmed V and J ends, which lost 4 bases and 0 bases, there was a span of 10 bases. The CDR3 has 14 amino acids. The CDR3 sequence: CASSSMVRSYEQYF. The CDR3 nucleotides are TGTGCCAGCAGCTCTATGGTCCGCTCCTACGAGCAGTACTTC.

This clonotype occurred many times. The chain is built from TRBV7-2 and TRBJ1-3; possible D gene TRBD1, 5 bases. Trimming shortened V by 3 bases and J by 0 bases, and 9 bases separated the two germline ends. The germline gives CDR1 SGHTA, CDR2 FQGNSA. CDR3 length equals 15 residues. Here the CDR3 reads CASSLTAHSGNTIYF. CDR3 bases: TGTGCCAGCAGCTTGACAGCTCACTCTGGAAACACCATATATTTT. Variable domain in full (rest from reference TRBV7-2 and TRBJ1-3): GAGVSQSPSNKVTEKGKDVELRCDPISGHTALYWYRQSLGQGLEFLIYFQGNSAPDKSGLPSDRFSAERTGGSVSTLTIQRTQQEDSAVYLCASSLTAHSGNTIYFGEGSWLTVV.

This clonotype occurred many times. The chain links TRBV24-1 to TRBJ2-1; D is uncertain. Trimming removed 0 bases from V and 0 bases from J, with 8 bases in between. Germline CDR1 is KGHDR and CDR2 is SFDVKD. The length of the CDR3 is 16 residues. The CDR3 coding sequence is TGTGCCACCAGTGATTTGTCGGCAGACTCCTACAATGAGCAGTTCTTC. Translation gives CATSDLSADSYNEQFF.

This clonotype was counted ten times or more. V usage is TRBV28 and J usage is TRBJ2-1; D may be TRBD1 (6 bases). The CDR3 has 14 amino acids. The germline CDR1 and CDR2 sequences are MDHEN and SYDVKM. V gave up 6 bases and J gave up 5 bases, with 14 bases separating them. As DNA, the CDR3 is TGTGCCAGCAGAACAACAGGGTTCAACAATGAGCAGTTCTTC. Its protein is CASRTTGFNNEQFF.